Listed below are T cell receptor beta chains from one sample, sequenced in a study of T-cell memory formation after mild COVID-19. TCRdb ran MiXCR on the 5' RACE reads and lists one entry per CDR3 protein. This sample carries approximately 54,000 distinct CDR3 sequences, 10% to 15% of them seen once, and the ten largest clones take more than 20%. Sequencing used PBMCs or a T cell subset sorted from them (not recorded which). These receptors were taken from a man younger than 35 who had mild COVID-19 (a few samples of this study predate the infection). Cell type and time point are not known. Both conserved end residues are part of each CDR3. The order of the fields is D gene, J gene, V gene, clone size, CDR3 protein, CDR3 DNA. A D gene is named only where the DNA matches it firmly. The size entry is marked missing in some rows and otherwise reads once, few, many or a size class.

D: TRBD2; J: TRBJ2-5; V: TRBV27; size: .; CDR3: CASSSLAGLETQYF; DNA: TGTGCCAGCAGTTCCCTAGCGGGGTTAGAGACCCAGTACTTC
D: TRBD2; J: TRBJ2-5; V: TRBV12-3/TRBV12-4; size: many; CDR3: CASSRRGGGETQYF; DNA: TGTGCCAGCAGCCGGCGGGGGGGCGGAGAGACCCAGTACTTC
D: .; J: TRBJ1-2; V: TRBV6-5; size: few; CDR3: CASRRDGNYGYTF; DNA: TGTGCCAGCAGAAGGGACGGAAACTATGGCTACACCTTC
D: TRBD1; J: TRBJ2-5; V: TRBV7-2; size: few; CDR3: CASSWDRGLETQYF; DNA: TGTGCCAGCAGCTGGGACAGGGGGCTGGAGACCCAGTACTTC
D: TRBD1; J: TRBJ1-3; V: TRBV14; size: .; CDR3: CASSRGTGAGNTIYF; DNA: TGTGCCAGCAGCCGAGGGACAGGGGCCGGAAACACCATATATTTT
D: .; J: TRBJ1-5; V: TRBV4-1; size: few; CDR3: CASSQGRAQPQHF; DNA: TGCGCCAGCAGCCAAGGGAGGGCCCAGCCCCAGCATTTT
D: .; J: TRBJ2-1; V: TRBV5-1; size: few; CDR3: CASSFQDSYNEQFF; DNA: TGCGCCAGCAGCTTTCAGGATTCCTACAATGAGCAGTTCTTC
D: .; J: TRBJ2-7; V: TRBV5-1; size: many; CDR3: CASSLAGLEPTYEQYF; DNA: TGCGCCAGCAGCTTGGCGGGACTCGAACCTACCTACGAGCAGTACTTC
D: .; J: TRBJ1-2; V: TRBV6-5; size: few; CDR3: CASRPVDRGGYTF; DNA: TGTGCCAGCAGACCGGTCGACAGAGGCGGCTACACCTTC
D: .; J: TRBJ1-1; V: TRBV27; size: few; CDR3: CASRMTPLRFMNTEAFF; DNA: TGTGCCAGCAGAATGACACCACTCAGATTCATGAACACTGAAGCTTTCTTT
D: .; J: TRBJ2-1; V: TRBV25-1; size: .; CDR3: CASSGLRIGRNEQFF; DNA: TGTGCCAGCAGTGGACTAAGAATAGGGCGCAATGAGCAGTTCTTC
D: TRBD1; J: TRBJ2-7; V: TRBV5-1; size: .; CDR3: CASSPGPGTGGDQYF; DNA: TGCGCCAGCAGCCCGGGGCCCGGGACAGGGGGCGACCAGTACTTC
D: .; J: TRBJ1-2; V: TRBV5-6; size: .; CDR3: CASSYRIAGYTF; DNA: TGTGCCAGCAGCTACAGGATTGCTGGCTACACCTTC
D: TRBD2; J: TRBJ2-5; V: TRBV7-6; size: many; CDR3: CASSPFSGRQETQYF; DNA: TGTGCCAGCAGCCCGTTTAGCGGGCGCCAAGAGACCCAGTACTTC
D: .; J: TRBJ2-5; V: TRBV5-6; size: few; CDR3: CASSLWLGETQYF; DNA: TGTGCCAGCAGCTTGTGGCTTGGAGAGACCCAGTACTTC
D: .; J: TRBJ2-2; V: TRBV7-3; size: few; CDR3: CASSQVPGTGELFF; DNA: TGTGCCAGCAGCCAGGTCCCGGGGACCGGGGAGCTGTTTTTT
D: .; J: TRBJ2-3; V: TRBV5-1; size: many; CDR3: CASSKGGQLGADTQYF; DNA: TGCGCCAGCAGTAAAGGAGGACAGCTCGGGGCAGATACGCAGTATTTT
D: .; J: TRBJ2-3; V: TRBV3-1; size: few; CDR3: CASSLRKTTQYF; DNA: TGTGCCAGCAGCCTCCGTAAAACTACGCAGTATTTT
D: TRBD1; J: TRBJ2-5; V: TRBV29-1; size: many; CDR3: CSVEGALGETQYF; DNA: TGCAGCGTCGAGGGGGCGTTGGGAGAGACCCAGTACTTC
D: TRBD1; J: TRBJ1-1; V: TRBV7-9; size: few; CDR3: CASRPGVQGGTEAFF; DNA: TGTGCCAGCAGGCCCGGGGTACAGGGGGGGACTGAAGCTTTCTTT
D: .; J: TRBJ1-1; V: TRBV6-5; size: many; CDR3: CASSSVDDTEAFF; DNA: TGTGCCAGCAGCTCCGTAGACGACACTGAAGCTTTCTTT
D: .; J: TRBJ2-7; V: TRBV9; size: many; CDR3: CASSYSPSPGEQYF; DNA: TGTGCCAGCAGCTACTCCCCCTCCCCCGGGGAGCAGTACTTC
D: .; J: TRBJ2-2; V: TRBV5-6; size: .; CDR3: CASTTRVRQNTGELFF; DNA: TGTGCCAGCACGACCAGAGTGCGGCAGAACACCGGGGAGCTGTTTTTT
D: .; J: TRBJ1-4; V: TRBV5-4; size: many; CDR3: CASSSGQNNEKLFF; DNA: TGTGCCAGCAGCTCGGGACAAAATAATGAAAAACTGTTTTTT
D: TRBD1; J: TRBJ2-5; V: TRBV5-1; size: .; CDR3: CASSGDSQETQYF; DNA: TGCGCCAGCAGCGGGGACAGCCAAGAGACCCAGTACTTC
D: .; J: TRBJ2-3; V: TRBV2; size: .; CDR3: CASSDPRDTQYF; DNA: TGTGCCAGCAGTGACCCCAGGGATACGCAGTATTTT
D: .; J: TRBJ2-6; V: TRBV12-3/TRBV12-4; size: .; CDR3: CASIQGSGANVLTF; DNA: TGTGCCAGCATACAGGGCTCTGGGGCCAACGTCCTGACTTTC
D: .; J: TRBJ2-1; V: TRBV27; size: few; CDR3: CASSPIEGGNEQFF; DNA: TGTGCCAGCAGTCCCATAGAGGGCGGGAATGAGCAGTTCTTC
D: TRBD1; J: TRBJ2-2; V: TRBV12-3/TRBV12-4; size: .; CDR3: CASSRTGRWTGELFF; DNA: TGTGCCAGCAGTAGGACAGGGCGGTGGACCGGGGAGCTGTTTTTT
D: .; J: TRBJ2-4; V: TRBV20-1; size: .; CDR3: CSARGPLENIQYF; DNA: TGCAGTGCTAGAGGACCTCTCGAAAACATTCAGTACTTC
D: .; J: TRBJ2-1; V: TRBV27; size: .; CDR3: CASSLFSYNEQFF; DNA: TGTGCCAGCAGTTTATTCTCCTACAATGAGCAGTTCTTC
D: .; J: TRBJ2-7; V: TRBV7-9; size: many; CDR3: CASSLGVAGREQYF; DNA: TGTGCCAGCAGCTTAGGGGTCGCGGGGCGCGAGCAGTACTTC
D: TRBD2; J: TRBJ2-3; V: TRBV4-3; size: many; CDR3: CASSQGTSGVSTDTQYF; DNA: TGCGCCAGCAGCCAAGGGACTAGCGGGGTTAGCACAGATACGCAGTATTTT
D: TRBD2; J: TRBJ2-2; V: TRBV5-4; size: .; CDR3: CASSSQSRGGGGELFF; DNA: TGTGCCAGCAGCTCCCAATCGCGGGGGGGCGGCGGGGAGCTGTTTTTT
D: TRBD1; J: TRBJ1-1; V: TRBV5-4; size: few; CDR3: CASSSTDYRGLNTEAFF; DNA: TGTGCCAGCAGCTCAACCGACTACAGGGGGCTGAACACTGAAGCTTTCTTT
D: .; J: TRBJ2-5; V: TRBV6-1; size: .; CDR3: CASSVRGPQPQETQYF; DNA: TGTGCCAGCAGTGTTAGGGGACCGCAACCCCAAGAGACCCAGTACTTC
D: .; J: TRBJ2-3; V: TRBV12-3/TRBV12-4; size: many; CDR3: CASSLTGDTQYF; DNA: TGTGCCAGCAGTTTAACAGGAGATACGCAGTATTTT
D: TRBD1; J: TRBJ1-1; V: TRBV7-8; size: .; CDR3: CASRRQGTGTEAFF; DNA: TGTGCCAGCAGGCGACAGGGAACCGGAACTGAAGCTTTCTTT
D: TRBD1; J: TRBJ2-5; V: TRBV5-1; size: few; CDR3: CASSFGSTGGQETQYF; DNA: TGCGCCAGCAGCTTTGGGTCGACAGGGGGACAAGAGACCCAGTACTTC
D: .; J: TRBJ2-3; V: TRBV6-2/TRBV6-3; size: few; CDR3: CASVAGGTDTQYF; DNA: TGTGCCAGCGTCGCAGGAGGGACAGATACGCAGTATTTT